This T cell receptor beta chain was sequenced in a study of CDR3 diversity in severe acne (dated by TCRdb to about 2019). V and J are trimmed by 0 bases and 4 bases, and the gene matches miss 2 bases of the junction. CDR3 length: 16 amino acids, cysteine to phenylalanine. The CDR3 DNA has 48 bases and is translated from base 1. CDR1 GTSNPN and CDR2 SVGIG are derived from the germline V gene (reference sequence). In the case of this clonotype: There is no known antigen for this receptor. It has no much larger one-base neighbor in the sample; base qualities were not kept.

Library preparation employed PCR. Sequencing took place on an Illumina HiSeq 2000. The public reads were reprocessed in TCRdb via fastp at Q25 and MiXCR, keeping in-frame beta chains. Under each unique CDR3 protein, matching rows form one entry showing the most common genes and DNA. Present in this sample are around 85,000 distinct CDR3 sequences, around 47% of which were seen just once. The ten largest clones add up to about 9.9% of the sample. This chain joins TRBV30 to TRBJ2-6, with TRBD1 identical over 11 junction bases. The sequence came from a male donor with severe acne vulgaris. Sequenced material: blood. CDR3 reads: CAWSVDRGPGANVLTF. The bases are TGTGCCTGGAGTGTGGACAGGGGGCCCGGGGCCAACGTCCTGACTTTC.